Described below is a single T cell receptor (beta chain) sequence and its context. Its antigen is unidentified. Amplification used 60 Vbeta primers and 13 Jbeta primers. The protocol was immunoSEQ multiplex PCR, while the TCRdb copy is restricted to in-frame clones and leaves out a portion. Among roughly 150,000 clones listed, around 86% were seen once. This sample was included in a study of cytomegalovirus exposure and HLA in healthy donors. This cohort consisted of healthy bone marrow donors. Study-wide points: In vitro assays verified that three CMV-associated chains recognized CMV antigens specifically. Association of fewer than 20,000 TCR beta sequences with HLA alleles was found at 0.05 false discovery rate in a later analysis. The study flagged some 180 TCR beta chains as cytomegalovirus-associated.

The germline CDR1 and CDR2 sequences are PRHDT and FYEKMQ (reference sequence). After removal of 5 bases from V and 4 bases from J, the junction contained 11 bases not matched to a gene. This CDR3 comprises 16 residues. The source is a female donor in good health and CMV-seronegative. The sequenced sample was PBMCs. This chain uses TRBV13 with TRBJ2-1; 7 bases line up with TRBD1. Here the CDR3 reads CASSNRDSEGYNEQFF. The CDR3 region has the DNA TGTGCCAGCAGCAACAGGGACAGCGAGGGGTACAATGAGCAGTTCTTC.